These 27 T cell receptor beta chains were sequenced from one sample in a study of early stage breast cancer tumors. Measured with immunoSEQ multiplex PCR; TCRdb has only the in-frame clones, and not every one. This sample has some 20,000 clones; about 83% occur once, and the top ten carry about 1.8%. Sequenced: blood. The receptors were gathered from a person between 65 and 79 years old with breast cancer.

The V and J genes are TRBV6-5 and TRBJ2-7; 9 bases are a match to TRBD1. The CDR3 covers 16 residues. After removal of 2 bases from V and 5 bases from J, the junction contained 10 bases not matched to a gene. The V gene's germline CDR1 is MNHEY and CDR2 SVGAGI. The CDR3 protein is CASSYLPGQGADEQYF. In nucleotides, the CDR3 is TGTGCCAGCAGTTACCTCCCGGGACAGGGAGCAGACGAGCAGTACTTC.

This clone was observed a few times. The chain has TRBV5-4 and TRBJ2-7; weak D call: TRBD2 (6 bases). Trimming left V 2 bases short and J 3 bases short, with 18 bases between. The CDR3 length is 16 residues. Per germline, CDR1 SGHNT and CDR2 YYREEE (reference sequence). The CDR3 here is CASSFLRGTQRYEQYF. The CDR3 region has the DNA TGTGCCAGCAGCTTCCTCCGGGGGACCCAACGCTACGAGCAGTACTTC.

The V call is TRBV6-5, the J call TRBJ2-7; tentative D call: TRBD1 (5 bases). CDR1 is MNHEY, CDR2 SVGAGI, per germline. Deletions cut 0 bases from V and 7 bases from J, with 16 bases between. The CDR3 length is 15 residues. Here the CDR3 reads CASSYSAGPSWEQYF. The CDR3 DNA reads TGTGCCAGCAGTTACTCCGCAGGGCCTTCTTGGGAGCAGTACTTC.

The chain is built from TRBV18 and TRBJ2-5; 7 bases fit TRBD2. The CDR3 covers 14 residues. Germline lookup yields CDR1 KGHSH and CDR2 LQKENI. The trim removed 3 bases at V and 0 bases at J, leaving 1 base unmatched. The CDR3 reads CASSPRGYQETQYF. The CDR3 region has the DNA TGTGCCAGCTCACCGCGGGGGTACCAAGAGACCCAGTACTTC.

This chain connects TRBV5-1 to TRBJ2-4; 9 bases align to TRBD2. Germline V gene sequence: CDR1 SGHRS, CDR2 YFSETQ. The CDR3 is 15 amino acids. The V segment lost 2 bases and the J segment 8 bases; nucleotides outside the gene matches: 8. CDR3 sequence (DNA): TGCGCCAGCAGCTTTAGCGGGGGCCCTGGGGACATTCAGTACTTC. Its protein product is CASSFSGGPGDIQYF. Filled out from reference TRBV5-1 and TRBJ2-4, the complete variable domain reads KAGVTQTPRYLIKTRGQQVTLSCSPISGHRSVSWYQQTPGQGLQFLFEYFSETQRNKGNFPGRFSGRQFSNSRSEMNVSTLELGDSALYLCASSFSGGPGDIQYFGAGTRLSVL.

The chain couples TRBV6-1 to TRBJ1-2; 7 bases are shared with TRBD1. This CDR3 comprises 15 residues. V lost 4 bases, J lost 6 bases, and 11 bases stayed unmatched. CDR1 and CDR2 (germline): MNHNS, SASEGT. The chain's CDR3 is CASSAGRTGLDGYTF. The CDR3 region has the DNA TGTGCCAGCAGTGCTGGTCGGACAGGTTTGGATGGCTACACCTTC.

In this sample, this clone turned up a few times. V is TRBV7-9 and J is TRBJ1-1, with a possible D match to TRBD1 (6 bases). Germline V gene lookup returns CDR1 SEHNR and CDR2 FQNEAQ (reference sequence). V was cut by 0 bases and J by 4 bases, with 9 bases left in between. This CDR3 spans 14 amino acids. Here the CDR3 DNA reads TGTGCCAGCAGCTTAGCAGGGGGAGCCACTGAAGCTTTCTTT. It is translated as CASSLAGGATEAFF.

V usage is TRBV30 and J usage is TRBJ2-7, with D possibly being TRBD2 (6 bases). V dropped 3 bases and J dropped 2 bases, with 17 bases sitting between them. The germline gives CDR1 GTSNPN, CDR2 SVGIG (reference sequence). The CDR3 contains 15 residues. The CDR3, as DNA: TGTGCCTGGAGCGCCGGGGCGGGAAAGACCTACGAGCAGTACTTC. Amino acid sequence: CAWSAGAGKTYEQYF.

This chain uses TRBV5-4 with TRBJ2-5; 10 positions agree with TRBD1. This CDR3 has 14 residues. The V segment lost 4 bases and the J segment 4 bases; nucleotides outside the gene matches: 4. Germline V gene data show CDR1 as SGHNT and CDR2 as YYREEE (reference sequence). CDR3 DNA sequence: TGTGCCAGCAGCCAGGGACAGGGGAGAGAGACCCAGTACTTC. As protein: CASSQGQGRETQYF.

The V and J genes are TRBV30 and TRBJ1-2; 8 positions match TRBD1. Germline assignment: CDR1 GTSNPN and CDR2 SVGIG (reference sequence). The CDR3 loop spans 12 amino acids. V lost 5 bases, J lost 6 bases, and 5 bases stayed unmatched. CDR3 nucleotide sequence: TGTGCCTGGTCTTGGACAGGGAATGGCTACACCTTC. Amino acids: CAWSWTGNGYTF.

This clone showed up just once. The V and J genes are TRBV4-2 and TRBJ2-3; D might be TRBD2 (7 bases). Trimming stripped 5 bases from V and 5 bases from J, with 14 bases between. The germline CDR1 and CDR2 sequences are LGHNA and YNFKEQ. The CDR3 loop spans 14 amino acids. The CDR3 spells CASSAGAGGDTQYF. The DNA of the CDR3 is TGTGCCAGCAGCGCGGGGGCCGGGGGAGATACGCAGTATTTT.

The chain links TRBV28 to TRBJ1-1; D gene unclear. CDR3 length: 17 residues. Germline V gives CDR1 MDHEN, CDR2 SYDVKM. V was clipped by 2 bases and J by 1 base, with 17 bases between them. This CDR3 is CASSLGVGSGGNTEAFF. The CDR3 nucleotides read TGTGCCAGCAGTTTAGGAGTGGGCAGTGGAGGGAACACTGAAGCTTTCTTT. The whole variable domain, filled in from reference TRBV28 and TRBJ1-1, reads DVKVTQSSRYLVKRTGEKVFLECVQDMDHENMFWYRQDPGLGLRLIYFSYDVKMKEKGDIPEGYSVSREKKERFSLILESASTNQTSMYLCASSLGVGSGGNTEAFFGQGTRLTVV.

The rearrangement uses TRBV18 and TRBJ1-2; TRBD1 is a possible D gene (5 bases). CDR1 is KGHSH and CDR2 is LQKENI in the germline V gene. The V end was cut by 3 bases, the J end by 3 bases, with 11 bases between. The CDR3 length is 14 residues. The CDR3 loop reads CASSPMTDDYGYTF. The CDR3 nucleotides are TGTGCCAGCTCACCGATGACAGACGACTATGGCTACACCTTC.

This clone was seen once. The rearrangement uses TRBV7-2 and TRBJ2-5; possibly TRBD2 for D (6 bases). V gave up 9 bases and J gave up 5 bases, with 16 bases separating them. Germline CDR1 SGHTA, CDR2 FQGNSA. The CDR3 covers 13 residues. Here the CDR3 DNA reads TGTGCCAGTAACGGGGGAGGAGGGGAGACCCAGTACTTC. Translation gives CASNGGGGETQYF.

The rearrangement links TRBV5-1 to TRBJ2-1, with D possibly matching TRBD1 (6 bases). Germline CDR1 reads SGHRS; CDR2 reads YFSETQ. The CDR3 has 14 residues. V lost 2 bases to trimming and J lost 6 bases, with 12 bases between them. The CDR3 nucleotides are TGCGCCAGCAGCTTATCAGGGGTTTTCAATGAGCAGTTCTTC. It specifies CASSLSGVFNEQFF.

The chain employs TRBV6-5 and TRBJ2-4; D uncertain. Germline lookup yields CDR1 MNHEY and CDR2 SVGAGI. Trimming took off 4 bases at V and 13 bases at J, with 17 bases between the two ends. The CDR3 has 13 residues. The CDR3 loop is CASSSPGSQLQYF. The DNA of the CDR3 is TGTGCCAGCAGTTCACCTGGCTCACAGTTACAGTACTTC.

This CDR3 reads CASSGGGSKQYF. Written as DNA, the CDR3 is TGTGCCAGCAGCGGGGGGGGGTCCAAGCAGTACTTC. The rearrangement uses TRBV7-2 and TRBJ2-7; 7 nucleotides align to TRBD2. The CDR3 spans 12 residues. Germline loops: CDR1 SGHTA, CDR2 FQGNSA. Losses at the gene ends were 5 bases for V and 8 bases for J; bases not matched to a gene: 6. The variable domain in full, completed from reference TRBV7-2 and TRBJ2-7, reads GAGVSQSPSNKVTEKGKDVELRCDPISGHTALYWYRQSLGQGLEFLIYFQGNSAPDKSGLPSDRFSAERTGGSVSTLTIQRTQQEDSAVYLCASSGGGSKQYFGPGTRLTVT.

The chain combines TRBV6-6 with TRBJ2-4; TRBD2 aligns across 7 bases. Germline lookup yields CDR1 MNHNY and CDR2 SVGAGI (reference sequence). Unmatched junction bases numbered 4, after V lost 4 bases and J lost 4 bases. The CDR3 runs to 14 residues. The CDR3 protein is CASSSGRGKNIQYF. The CDR3 DNA is TGTGCCAGCAGTTCTGGGCGGGGGAAAAACATTCAGTACTTC.

The J gene is TRBJ1-1, the V gene TRBV5-1; D is unclear. Germline-derived CDR1 and CDR2 are SGHRS and YFSETQ. CDR3 length equals 14 residues. Deletions cut 1 base from V and 1 base from J, with 8 bases between. The CDR3 nucleotides are TGCGCCAGCAGCTTGACAGCGGGGAACACTGAAGCTTTCTTT. Protein product: CASSLTAGNTEAFF.

The chain employs TRBV18 and TRBJ1-6; weak D call: TRBD1 (6 bases). Germline V CDR1 and CDR2: KGHSH, LQKENI. This CDR3 has 15 residues. V shed 3 bases and J shed 6 bases, with 12 bases lying between them. The CDR3 nucleotides read TGTGCCAGCTCACCCCCGACAGGACCTAATTCACCCCTCCACTTT. It codes for CASSPPTGPNSPLHF. The full variable domain, with the rest looked up from reference TRBV18 and TRBJ1-6, is NAGVMQNPRHLVRRRGQEARLRCSPMKGHSHVYWYRQLPEEGLKFMVYLQKENIIDESGMPKERFSAEFPKEGPSILRIQQVVRGDSAAYFCASSPPTGPNSPLHFGNGTRLTVT.

This chain links TRBV6-1 with TRBJ1-3; 8 bases are shared with TRBD1. The V gene end was trimmed by 6 bases and the J gene end by 2 bases; junction bases not matched to a gene: 3. Germline CDR1 MNHNS, CDR2 SASEGT. This CDR3 region has 14 residues. CDR3 region: CASRTTGAGNTIYF. The CDR3 DNA is TGTGCCAGCAGGACGACAGGGGCTGGAAACACCATATATTTT.

The rearrangement joins TRBV4-1 to TRBJ1-6; a weak D match, TRBD1 (6 bases). This CDR3 is built from 19 residues. The V end lost 0 bases, the J end lost 0 bases, and 15 bases lay between the germline ends. The V gene's germline CDR1 is MGHRA and CDR2 YSYEKL. The CDR3 protein is CASSQDRQGWSSYNSPLHF. The CDR3 bases are TGCGCCAGCAGCCAAGATAGGCAGGGGTGGAGCTCCTATAATTCACCCCTCCACTTT.

The chain couples TRBV6-1 to TRBJ2-1, with 7 nucleotides matching TRBD2. This CDR3 comprises 15 residues. CDR1 and CDR2 from the germline V gene are MNHNS and SASEGT. V trimming: 6 bases; J trimming: 1 base; junction bases outside the gene matches: 6. CDR3 nucleotide sequence: TGTGCCAGCAGCGTCCTCGGGGGGTCCTACAATGAGCAGTTCTTC. Translated, it gives CASSVLGGSYNEQFF.

Remarks on this clone: A read error may produce the germline difference seen at one junction end. The chain joins TRBV6-1 to TRBJ1-2; 8 bases are shared with TRBD1. Germline V lookup: CDR1 MNHNS, CDR2 SASEGT. This CDR3 contains 14 residues. This chain's CDR3 is CASNPNTGGSGYAF. Written as DNA, the CDR3 is TGTGCCAGCAATCCGAACACAGGGGGATCTGGCTACGCCTTC.

The V and J genes are TRBV2 and TRBJ1-2; a weak D match, TRBD1 (5 bases). V was pared by 0 bases and J by 4 bases, with 15 bases between. Germline CDR1 reads SNHLY; CDR2 reads FYNNEI. The CDR3 length is 16 residues. The CDR3 loop reads CASSEALTTVGYGYTF. The CDR3 DNA reads as TGTGCCAGCAGTGAAGCCCTAACGACAGTCGGCTATGGCTACACCTTC.

This sequence joins TRBV11-1 and TRBJ1-4, with D maybe TRBD1 (6 bases). The germline V gene has CDR1 SGHAT and CDR2 FQDESV (reference sequence). V lost 4 bases and J lost 12, with 18 bases in between. CDR3 length: 14 residues. The CDR3 coding sequence is TGTGCCAGCAGCTCCTTAAATACAGGGCTGGAACTGTTTTTT. Translating it yields CASSSLNTGLELFF.

This clone appeared a single time. The genes are TRBV28 and TRBJ2-1, with unresolved D. V shed 5 bases and J shed 3 bases, with 2 bases lying between them. From germline, CDR1 is MDHEN and CDR2 SYDVKM. The CDR3 extends over 11 amino acids. In DNA form, the CDR3 reads TGTGCCAGCAGTCGCTACAATGAGCAGTTCTTC. Residues: CASSRYNEQFF.